What follows is one T cell receptor (beta chain) and its context. Its antigen is currently unknown. The data are from a study of CD8+ T cells in alopecia areata. As part of sample collection, lesional scalp punch biopsies and peripheral blood were taken from alopecia areata patients. Germline assignment: CDR1 MGHRA and CDR2 YSYEKL. J gave up 4 bases and V 1 base, and 3 bases lay outside the gene matches. The CDR3 covers 15 residues. After isolation, RNA underwent reverse transcription to generate cDNA as the sequencing template. TCRdb keeps only in-frame clones here, not all; method: immunoSEQ multiplex PCR. The sample has roughly 250,000 clones; around two thirds are singletons. Regarding the study as a whole: Normal scalp showed lower clonality than lesional scalp, especially alopecia totalis/universalis. Besides other cells, scalp samples also yield sequences of resident alphabeta T cells from normal skin.

This material consisted of CD4+ T cells sorted from blood, taken at week 0. The chain joins TRBV4-1 to TRBJ2-5; 10 bases are shared with TRBD1. This TCR was recovered from a human donor with alopecia areata. The CDR3 region is CASSQGDRGRETQYF. As DNA, the CDR3 is TGCGCCAGCAGCCAAGGGGACAGGGGCCGAGAGACCCAGTACTTC.